The clone carrying this TCR beta chain was seen many times. The antigen remains unidentified. TCRdb re-called the reads with MiXCR, one entry per CDR3 protein. The table has around 340,000 distinct CDR3 sequences, roughly 29% seen once. This specimen comes from a study of T cell repertoires in cytomegalovirus infection. About the study: Recently identified HLA-C-restricted CMV epitopes were used, and well-studied HLA-B-restricted CMV epitopes were used as well. Indications came from public TCR beta signatures; they pointed to CMV infection and to a matching HLA type. Whole-study results and caveats: The ex vivo response was dominated by HLA-C-restricted CMV-specific TCR beta clonotypes.

This CDR3 contains 16 residues. J was trimmed by 5 bases and V by 1 base; bases with no gene match: 7. The chain employs TRBV12-3 or TRBV12-4 and TRBJ2-3; 9 positions match TRBD1. The specimen comprised cultured PBMCs, sampled from culture after CMV antigen stimulation. This clonotype was sampled from a human donor in good health (CMV status not recorded). Some clones in this sample may be carry-over from other donors' samples. CDR3 protein: CASSLDRGLREDTQYF. The DNA for the CDR3 is TGTGCCAGCAGTTTAGACAGGGGGCTACGTGAAGATACGCAGTATTTT.